The clone carrying this T cell receptor (beta chain) has just a few counts. The target antigen is unknown. This sample was included in a study of Graves' ophthalmopathy and Graves' hyperthyroidism. Regarding the study as a whole: In blood appeared most of the expanded thyroid clonotypes whose frequency exceeded 0.001.

From RNA, the CDR3 regions of TCR beta chains were amplified and sequenced. RT-PCR in the first round used HTBI primers; a second-round multiplex PCR followed. In TCRdb, the multiplex PCR reads were re-called with MiXCR into one record per CDR3 protein. This sample has around 600,000 distinct CDR3 sequences, with roughly 41% found just once. The specimen was peripheral blood. This sequence originates from an adult man with Graves' ophthalmopathy.

The CDR3 nucleotides are TGTGCCAGCAGTTACCAGACCCATGGGGCCTACGAGCAGTACTTC. This translates into CASSYQTHGAYEQYF. This sequence joins TRBV6-5 and TRBJ2-7; D is unresolved. V was cut by 2 bases and J by 2 bases, with 13 bases left in between. The CDR3 runs 15 residues. Per the germline V gene, CDR1 is MNHEY and CDR2 is SVGAGI.